This T cell receptor beta chain was captured by sequencing in a study of T cells in Graves' hyperthyroidism and ophthalmopathy. RNA transcripts were the template for amplifying TCR beta CDR3 regions. HTBI primers were the set used in a first-round RT-PCR of the TCR CDR3. From the multiplex PCR reads, TCRdb called clonotypes with MiXCR, one entry per CDR3 protein. The sample has nearly 600,000 distinct CDR3 sequences, approximately 15% seen once. This clonotype was found many times. Germline trimming cut 4 bases from V and 0 bases from J; bases unmatched to any gene: 9. This CDR3 contains 16 residues. Germline-derived CDR1 and CDR2 are SQVTM and ANQGSEA. Every diagnosis used clinical symptoms, serum thyroxine and TRAb, thyroid ultrasound and orbital computed tomography.

The V and J genes are TRBV29-1 and TRBJ1-3; 7 nucleotides align to TRBD1. The sequence was obtained from a woman aged 25 to 45 with Graves' hyperthyroidism that later progressed to Graves' ophthalmopathy. Specimen: blood. The CDR3 nucleotides are TGCAGCGTTGGCAGAAGAGACAGGGCCTCTGGAAACACCATATATTTT. It is translated as CSVGRRDRASGNTIYF.